This TCR beta chain was identified in a study of T cells expressing NK-cell markers. Study-wide context: Researchers got TCR beta repertoires out of sorted CD3+CD56+NKG2C+, CD3+CD56+NKG2C- and CD3+CD56-NKG2C+ T cells.

5'RACE template switching with UMIs generated TCR beta cDNA. TCRdb reprocessed the 5' RACE reads, with one entry per CDR3 protein and no DNA. Its listing shows about 160,000 distinct CDR3 sequences. CDR3 length: 12 amino acids. Overall study findings and caveats: Dominant NKG2C+ clonotypes in 6 or 7 donors made up 1.0-7.0% of CD8+ T cells. Also leading the CD3+CD56-NKG2C+ fraction in several donors were these clonotypes.

Remarks on this clonotype: No antigen is known for it.

This sequence joins TRBV12-3 or TRBV12-4 and TRBJ2-7. The clonotype originates from a woman between 18 and 70 years old in good health. Sequenced material: blood T cells: a sorted CD56 or NKG2C T cell subset, CD4+ or CD8+ T cells, or bulk PBMC T cells (not recorded which). CDR3: CASSPTLYEQYF.